What follows are 24 T cell receptor beta chains derived from one specimen sequenced in a study of PD-1 blockade in classical Hodgkin lymphoma. Only in-frame clones appear in the TCRdb table, and some are missing; sequencing was by immunoSEQ multiplex PCR. The top ten clones hold approximately 22% of a sample with about 13,000 clones, over 75% of them seen once. No patient escaped relapse after autologous stem cell transplantation, and brentuximab vedotin exposure varied. The material sequenced was peripheral blood mononuclear cells (PBMCs), taken at baseline. These receptors all come from a human donor with classical Hodgkin lymphoma.

The V gene is TRBV7-8, the J gene TRBJ2-1; D gene unclear. V was cut by 1 base and J by 9 bases, with 7 bases left in between. Looked up from germline, CDR1 is SGHVS and CDR2 is FQNEAQ. The length of the CDR3 is 12 residues. The CDR3 coding sequence is TGTGCCAGCAGCTTAGGTCTAGGTGAGCAGTTCTTC. Residues: CASSLGLGEQFF. Using reference TRBV7-8 and TRBJ2-1 for the parts outside the CDR3, the full variable domain is GAGVSQSPRYKVAKRGQDVALRCDPISGHVSLFWYQQALGQGPEFLTYFQNEAQLDKSGLPSDRFFAERPEGSVSTLKIQRTQQEDSAVYLCASSLGLGEQFFGPGTRLTVL.

The chain is built from TRBV10-3 and TRBJ1-2; D remains ambiguous. The CDR3 has 13 residues. Germline V CDR1 and CDR2: ENHRY, SYGVKD. V lost 11 bases, J lost 1 base, and 14 bases lay in between. CDR3 region: CASRSDNNYGYTF. The DNA of the CDR3 is TGTGCCTCCCGATCCGATAATAACTATGGCTACACCTTC.

The chain has TRBV11-2 and TRBJ2-7; a weak D match, TRBD2 (7 bases). CDR1 is SGHAT and CDR2 is FQNNGV in the germline V gene. The V end was cut by 4 bases, the J end by 5 bases, with 15 bases between. This CDR3 has 14 residues. CDR3 in amino acids: CASSSRGGGNEQYF. CDR3 DNA: TGTGCCAGCAGCTCCAGAGGGGGGGGGAACGAGCAGTACTTC.

V usage is TRBV27 and J usage is TRBJ1-4, with TRBD1 as a possible D gene (6 bases). Trimming left V 2 bases short and J 0 bases short, with 16 bases between. This CDR3 is built from 18 residues. CDR1 and CDR2 from the germline V gene are MNHEY and SMNVEV (reference sequence). This CDR3 is CASSLTGQTFATNEKLFF. CDR3 sequence (DNA): TGTGCCAGCAGTTTAACAGGGCAGACTTTTGCAACTAATGAAAAACTGTTTTTT.

The CDR3 DNA follows: TGTGCCAGCAGTTTATCGTCCAGATATAATTCACCCCTCCACTTT. Amino acids: CASSLSSRYNSPLHF. The V gene is TRBV27, the J gene TRBJ1-6; D is ambiguous. Germline V CDR1 and CDR2: MNHEY, SMNVEV (reference sequence). The CDR3 contains 15 residues. V was pared by 0 bases and J by 4 bases, with 7 bases between.

CDR3 nucleotides: TGTGCCAGCAGCCAAGGGACTGCAAACACCGGGGAGCTGTTTTTT. Translation gives CASSQGTANTGELFF. The rearrangement links TRBV11-1 to TRBJ2-2, with D possibly being TRBD2 (6 bases). The CDR3 is made up of 15 amino acids. Trimming shortened V by 5 bases and J by 2 bases, and 12 bases separated the two germline ends. CDR1 is SGHAT and CDR2 is FQDESV in the germline V gene (reference sequence).

This clone was seen a few times. The genes are TRBV2 and TRBJ1-5; D uncertain. V was trimmed by 5 bases and J by 6 bases, leaving 11 bases between them. This CDR3 is 13 amino acids long. Germline CDR1 is SNHLY and CDR2 is FYNNEI. For the CDR3, the DNA is TGTGCCAGCAGTAGGGAGGCTGGTCAGCCCCAGCATTTT. Its translation: CASSREAGQPQHF.

Worth noting for this clone: One end of the junction is discordant with germline, which a read error may explain. Other DNA sequences within the sample encode an identical CDR3. The rearrangement joins TRBV19 to TRBJ2-7; D remains unclear. Germline CDR1 reads LNHDA; CDR2 reads SQIVND (reference sequence). The CDR3 is 14 amino acids. The CDR3: CASSDDDIFGEQYF. CDR3 DNA sequence: TGCGCCAGTAGTGATGATGACATTTTCGGGGAGCAGTACTTC.

This clone was counted once. The V gene is TRBV7-3, the J gene TRBJ2-7, with D perhaps matching TRBD2 (5 bases). This CDR3 region has 15 residues. V was cut by 0 bases and J by 0 bases, with 9 bases left in between. Germline CDR1 is SGHTA and CDR2 is FQGTGA. In DNA form, the CDR3 reads TGTGCCAGCAGCTTAACCAGCGGACCCTCCTACGAGCAGTACTTC. Amino acids: CASSLTSGPSYEQYF.

The table lists this clone with a few counts. V is TRBV4-3 and J is TRBJ2-2; D gene unclear. The CDR3 runs 15 residues. Germline V gives CDR1 LGHNA, CDR2 YSLEER. Trimming took 2 bases from V and 0 from J, leaving 7 bases between them. The CDR3 spells CASSQNTANTGELFF. CDR3 sequence (DNA): TGCGCCAGCAGCCAAAACACCGCGAACACCGGGGAGCTGTTTTTT.

The rearrangement uses TRBV5-1 and TRBJ1-2; 12 nucleotides match TRBD1. The CDR3 runs 17 residues. Germline CDR1 and CDR2: SGHRS and YFSETQ. V was clipped by 0 bases and J by 7 bases; unmatched bases: 10. Here the CDR3 DNA reads TGCGCCAGCAGCTTGGCCCCCGCCGGGACAGGGGGCGCTGGCTACACCTTC. It translates to CASSLAPAGTGGAGYTF.

The chain is built from TRBV18 and TRBJ2-3; possible D gene TRBD1, 6 bases. Germline V gene sequence: CDR1 KGHSH, CDR2 LQKENI. This CDR3 has 16 amino acids. V was cut by 4 bases and J by 0 bases, with 14 bases left in between. CDR3: CASSLRTAISTDTQYF. The CDR3 bases are TGTGCCAGCTCACTACGGACAGCCATTAGCACAGATACGCAGTATTTT.

This clone has just one count. This chain connects TRBV5-1 to TRBJ2-1; the D gene is possibly TRBD2 (7 bases). The germline V gene has CDR1 SGHRS and CDR2 YFSETQ. V gave up 0 bases and J gave up 0 bases, with 19 bases separating them. This CDR3 comprises 19 residues. The CDR3 loop is CASSLVWGGLSLSYNEQFF. The CDR3 nucleotides read TGCGCCAGCAGCTTGGTATGGGGGGGCCTTAGTCTCTCCTACAATGAGCAGTTCTTC.

The chain links TRBV5-4 to TRBJ1-1; maybe TRBD1 (5 bases). The germline CDR1 and CDR2 sequences are SGHNT and YYREEE (reference sequence). The CDR3 loop spans 17 amino acids. With 4 bases removed from V and 0 bases from J, the gap between germline ends came to 19 bases. The CDR3 DNA reads as TGTGCCAGCAGCGAGCCCAGAGGGGCGTTTATGAACACTGAAGCTTTCTTT. It codes for CASSEPRGAFMNTEAFF.

The chain combines TRBV15 with TRBJ1-2; a weak D match, TRBD1 (6 bases). Looked up from germline, CDR1 is LNHNV and CDR2 is YYDKDF (reference sequence). V was clipped by 1 base and J by 8 bases, with 20 bases between them. This CDR3 has 16 residues. CDR3 sequence (DNA): TGTGCCACCAGCAGAGGGGTGTGGGGGGCGAATCGGGGCTACACCTTC. Amino acid sequence: CATSRGVWGANRGYTF.

V is TRBV9 and J is TRBJ1-3; TRBD1 is a possible D gene (6 bases). V dropped 3 bases and J dropped 1 base, with 11 bases sitting between them. In germline, CDR1 is SGDLS, CDR2 YYNGEE. This CDR3 has 15 amino acids. Here the CDR3 DNA reads TGTGCCAGCAGCGGCAACAGGGTTTCTGGAAACACCATATATTTT. This translates into CASSGNRVSGNTIYF. Combining the CDR3 with reference TRBV9 and TRBJ1-3 gives the whole variable domain DSGVTQTPKHLITATGQRVTLRCSPRSGDLSVYWYQQSLDQGLQFLIQYYNGEERAKGNILERFSAQQFPDLHSELNLSSLELGDSALYFCASSGNRVSGNTIYFGEGSWLTVV.

This sequence joins TRBV18 and TRBJ1-5; 7 positions agree with TRBD1. With 3 bases clipped from V and 2 bases from J, the junction kept 7 bases outside the gene matches. This CDR3 comprises 16 residues. Germline CDR1 KGHSH, CDR2 LQKENI. The CDR3 spells CASSPSTGVGNQPQHF. DNA of the CDR3: TGTGCCAGCTCACCTTCCACAGGGGTTGGCAATCAGCCCCAGCATTTT.

A remark on this clone: The junction departs from the called germline gene at one end, perhaps through a read error. The DNA for the CDR3 is TGTGCCAGCTCGCCACATGGGCCTGGTAATTCACCCCTCCACTTT. Translated, it gives CASSPHGPGNSPLHF. The J gene is TRBJ1-6, the V gene TRBV18; no clear D. CDR3 length: 15 amino acids. In germline, CDR1 is KGHSH, CDR2 LQKENI.

This clone occurred a few times. J is TRBJ1-6 and V is TRBV6-1, with 7 bases identical to TRBD1. Trimming cost V 7 bases and J 6 bases; bases outside gene matches: 3. There are 13 residues in the CDR3. The V gene's germline CDR1 is MNHNS and CDR2 SASEGT. The CDR3 DNA follows: TGTGCCAGCATCAGACAGGGTAATTCACCCCTCCACTTT. Encoded protein: CASIRQGNSPLHF.

This chain uses TRBV2 with TRBJ2-5; the D call may be TRBD1 or TRBD2 (5 bases each). Looked up from germline, CDR1 is SNHLY and CDR2 is FYNNEI. Trimming shortened V by 7 bases and J by 5 bases, and 23 bases separated the two germline ends. The CDR3 consists of 16 residues. The CDR3 sequence is CASKKTGAAWGETQYF. The CDR3 DNA reads TGTGCCAGCAAAAAAACCGGGGCAGCCTGGGGGGAGACCCAGTACTTC. The full variable domain, completed using reference TRBV2 and TRBJ2-5, is EPEVTQTPSHQVTQMGQEVILRCVPISNHLYFYWYRQILGQKVEFLVSFYNNEISEKSEIFDDQFSVERPDGSNFTLKIRSTKLEDSAMYFCASKKTGAAWGETQYFGPGTRLLVL.

This sequence joins TRBV6-6 and TRBJ1-4, with D possibly matching TRBD1 (6 bases). The CDR3 totals 16 residues. Germline V gene lookup returns CDR1 MNHNY and CDR2 SVGAGI (reference sequence). V dropped 4 bases and J dropped 5 bases, with 17 bases sitting between them. CDR3 loop: CASSSGRAGANEKLFF. The CDR3 DNA reads TGTGCCAGCAGTTCCGGAAGGGCGGGGGCAAATGAAAAACTGTTTTTT.

This sequence joins TRBV7-9 and TRBJ2-1, with D possibly being TRBD2 (6 bases). The CDR3 length is 17 residues. Trimming shortened V by 6 bases and J by 0 bases, and 18 bases separated the two germline ends. Germline V gene sequence: CDR1 SEHNR, CDR2 FQNEAQ (reference sequence). The DNA for the CDR3 is TGTGCCAGCAGTCGTGGACTGACTAGGAGCTCCTACAATGAGCAGTTCTTC. Translation: CASSRGLTRSSYNEQFF.

The chain is built from TRBV4-3 and TRBJ2-1; D ambiguous. Trimming cost V 1 base and J 5 bases, with 6 bases left between them. This CDR3 contains 13 residues. Germline V lookup: CDR1 LGHNA, CDR2 YSLEER. This CDR3 is CASSQAWDNEQFF. Here the CDR3 DNA reads TGCGCCAGCAGCCAAGCTTGGGACAATGAGCAGTTCTTC.

This clone showed up just a few times. The chain carries TRBV5-6 and TRBJ1-4; 8 bases agree with TRBD1. The CDR3 length is 17 residues. Germline CDR1 SGHDT, CDR2 YYEEEE. The junction had 15 bases not matched to a gene; V was cut back by 4 bases and J by 7 bases. The CDR3 DNA sequence: TGTGCCAGCAGCCAGGGGGCGCGTTTAGTGGGGGCTGAAAAACTGTTTTTT. Its protein is CASSQGARLVGAEKLFF.